This entry features one TCR beta chain sequence. Peripheral blood CD8+ and CD4+ T cells were profiled by TCR beta sequencing. The entry originates in a study of CD8 T cells in Susac syndrome. With random hexamers, reverse transcription was performed on roughly 0.45 to 1 ug of RNA. One entry per CDR3 protein, called by TCRdb with MiXCR from the immunoSEQ multiplex PCR reads. The table records fewer than 200,000 distinct CDR3 sequences, about 94% of them present only once. Between the trimmed V and J ends, which lost 3 bases and 5 bases, there was a span of 10 bases. CDR3 length: 13 amino acids. Germline CDR1 and CDR2: KGHSH and LQKENI.

The chain has TRBV18 and TRBJ2-5; D is uncertain. The sample comprised CD4+ T cells from PBMCs. The receptor was isolated from a human donor in good health. CDR3 loop: CASSPGIVETQYF. CDR3 bases: TGTGCCAGCTCACCGGGGATTGTGGAGACCCAGTACTTC.